The source of this TCR beta chain is a study of response to subunit inactivated influenza vaccine. Broader study findings: That few new T cells are recruited by each seasonal influenza vaccination was the authors' suggestion.

Germline trimming cut 5 bases from V and 1 base from J; bases unmatched to any gene: 5. CDR1 is LNHDA, CDR2 SQIVND, per germline (reference sequence). The CDR3 loop spans 14 amino acids. TCRdb passed the RT-PCR reads through MiXCR, listing each CDR3 protein once. The sample contains fewer than 600,000 distinct CDR3 sequences, approximately 6.9% of which appear only once. As to this clonotype: No antigen is known for it.

This specimen was PBMCs from blood, taken 23 to 25 months after vaccination. The chain employs TRBV19 and TRBJ2-7, with 7 nucleotides matching TRBD1. The clonotype originates from a man aged 50-75 years who received an inactivated influenza vaccine. The CDR3 DNA reads as TGTGCCAGTAGTGCCCAGACAGGGTCCTACGAGCAGTACTTC. Its protein product is CASSAQTGSYEQYF.